The 21 T cell receptor beta chains below all came from one sample that was sequenced in a study of CXCR3-negative and CXCR3-positive naive CD8 T cells. The antigens for these receptors are not known. Study-level points and caveats: Relative to CXCR3-negative naive cells, CXCR3-positive naive cells had more hydrophobic TRB CDR3s.

TRB cDNA was prepared as libraries by UMI-labeled 5' RACE. TCRdb reprocessed the 5' RACE reads; each CDR3 protein has one entry and no DNA is given. This sample contains tens of thousands of distinct CDR3 sequences. Sample: naive CXCR3+ CD8+ T cells from blood. Subset indicated: CD45RO-CCR7+CD27+CD95- naive CD8+ T cells expressing CXCR3 (TNR3+). The source of these receptors is a human donor in good health. Some clones in this sample may be carry-over from other donors' samples.

V and J are TRBV4-2 and TRBJ2-2; TCRdb gives TRBD2 as the D gene, but with no DNA this cannot be confirmed. Germline CDR1 and CDR2: LGHNA and YNFKEQ. The CDR3 contains 18 residues. The CDR3: CASSQVVAGGLDTGELFF.

V is TRBV5-5 and J is TRBJ2-3; TCRdb's D call, TRBD1, is unchecked because there is no DNA. Germline-derived CDR1 and CDR2 are SGHKS and YYEKEE (reference sequence). This CDR3 comprises 16 residues. CDR3: CASSWGQGASTDTQYF.

The V call is TRBV27, the J call TRBJ2-7; TCRdb selects TRBD2, and the lack of DNA leaves this call unchecked. The CDR3 spans 17 residues. Germline loops: CDR1 MNHEY, CDR2 SMNVEV (reference sequence). CDR3 in amino acids: CASSFPGIAGGPSEQYF.

The chain has TRBV28 and TRBJ2-3; TCRdb's assignment of TRBD2 cannot be checked, as there is no DNA. Germline assignment: CDR1 MDHEN and CDR2 SYDVKM. The CDR3 spans 15 residues. The CDR3 sequence is CASSLELAGTDTQYF.

The rearrangement joins TRBV4-2 to TRBJ2-7. The germline gives CDR1 LGHNA, CDR2 YNFKEQ. This CDR3 has 14 amino acids. The CDR3 here is CASSQDHVREDQYF.

The chain combines TRBV12-3 or TRBV12-4 with TRBJ2-5. This CDR3 comprises 14 residues. CDR3 sequence: CASSLTGAVETQYF.

CDR3 loop: CASSYSRDRDQKNIQYF. The chain recombines TRBV6-2 or TRBV6-3 with TRBJ2-4; TCRdb names TRBD1, which stays unverified in the absence of DNA. This CDR3 region has 17 residues. The germline gives CDR1 MNHEY, CDR2 SVGEGT.

This chain connects TRBV4-1 to TRBJ2-7. Germline V gene lookup returns CDR1 MGHRA and CDR2 YSYEKL. The length of the CDR3 is 15 residues. CDR3 sequence: CASSQKTGAPYEQYF.

This sequence joins TRBV7-6 and TRBJ1-3. The CDR3 has 16 amino acids. Germline V lookup: CDR1 SGHVS, CDR2 FNYEAQ. The CDR3 is CASSLSETDSGNTIYF.

The V and J genes are TRBV20-1 and TRBJ2-1. CDR1 and CDR2 (germline): DFQATT, SNEGSKA (reference sequence). The CDR3 has 12 amino acids. The CDR3 sequence: CSARDWDNEQFF.

CDR3 protein: CSVDPGDRAGYTF. The chain uses TRBV29-1 and TRBJ1-2; TCRdb designates TRBD1, a call that cannot be tested without DNA. Per the germline V gene, CDR1 is SQVTM and CDR2 is ANQGSEA. The CDR3 runs to 13 residues.

The V and J genes are TRBV5-6 and TRBJ2-2; TCRdb's D gene call, TRBD2, goes unchecked for lack of DNA. CDR3 size: 15 residues. CDR1 is SGHDT, CDR2 YYEEEE, per germline. The CDR3 loop is CASRAEGLGTGELFF.

The CDR3 here is CASAGGSAEAFF. The rearrangement links TRBV6-2 or TRBV6-3 to TRBJ1-1. Germline CDR1 is MNHEY and CDR2 is SVGEGT. The CDR3 covers 12 residues.

The chain combines TRBV7-9 with TRBJ2-5. The CDR3 covers 15 residues. CDR1 SEHNR and CDR2 FQNEAQ come from the germline V gene (reference sequence). The CDR3 spells CASSSPRGVGETQYF. The variable domain in full, completed from reference TRBV7-9 and TRBJ2-5, reads DTGVSQNPRHKITKRGQNVTFRCDPISEHNRLYWYRQTLGQGPEFLTYFQNEAQLEKSRLLSDRFSAERPKGSFSTLEIQRTEQGDSAMYLCASSSPRGVGETQYFGPGTRLLVL.

The CDR3: CASSQEVDNQPQHF. This sequence joins TRBV4-3 and TRBJ1-5. The CDR3 consists of 14 residues. The germline V gene encodes CDR1 LGHNA and CDR2 YSLEER.

V usage is TRBV7-6 and J usage is TRBJ2-1; the D call of TRBD1 rests on TCRdb alone, since no DNA is present to check it. CDR1 SGHVS and CDR2 FNYEAQ come from the germline V gene. This CDR3 contains 15 residues. The CDR3: CASSLVGQDVREQFF.

The chain is built from TRBV29-1 and TRBJ2-5. The CDR3 covers 13 residues. Germline V CDR1 and CDR2: SQVTM, ANQGSEA. The CDR3 loop reads CSGSVGREETLYF.

The V gene is TRBV7-9, the J gene TRBJ2-7; TCRdb names TRBD1, which stays unverified in the absence of DNA. The CDR3 totals 15 residues. Germline V gene sequence: CDR1 SEHNR, CDR2 FQNEAQ (reference sequence). The CDR3 reads CASTNDRGREEEQYF.

The chain couples TRBV7-2 to TRBJ2-1; checking the TCRdb D call of TRBD2 is not possible without DNA. This CDR3 region has 17 residues. Germline V gives CDR1 SGHTA, CDR2 FQGNSA. The CDR3 spells CASSFRPGLIFLDEQFF.

The genes are TRBV20-1 and TRBJ2-3; the TCRdb D gene call, TRBD2, has no DNA to confirm it. The CDR3 runs to 17 residues. The germline gives CDR1 DFQATT, CDR2 SNEGSKA (reference sequence). CDR3 protein: CSAPRGLAGWATDTQYF.

The chain carries TRBV7-2 and TRBJ1-1; the D gene TCRdb calls, TRBD1, cannot be checked with no DNA. Per the germline V gene, CDR1 is SGHTA and CDR2 is FQGNSA. The CDR3 totals 14 residues. CDR3 residues: CASSLGGAPTEAFF.